These T cell receptor beta chains were read from a single sample in a study of T cell changes during pregnancy in multiple sclerosis. Method: immunoSEQ multiplex PCR; TCRdb's copy keeps in-frame clones and lacks some. The repertoire consists of tens of thousands of clones, with about 88% occurring once and the leading ten covering roughly 7.7%. The specimen comprised CD8+ T cells from peripheral blood mononuclear cells, sampled after pregnancy. The receptor set was obtained from a female donor with multiple sclerosis, enrolled in a pregnancy study. CDR3s include the opening cysteine and the closing phenylalanine or tryptophan. The order of the fields is clone size, V gene, J gene, CDR3 protein. Some rows have no size entry. The others give once, few or many, or a class for an expanded clone.

size: -
V: TRBV4-2
J: TRBJ2-3
CDR3: CASSQESASGTDTQYF

size: -
V: TRBV9
J: TRBJ1-2
CDR3: CASSVEGQGDANYGYTF

size: once
V: TRBV7-6
J: TRBJ2-1
CDR3: CASSLVWASGGYYNEQFF

size: -
V: TRBV27
J: TRBJ1-4
CDR3: CASRQISTNEKLFF

size: -
V: TRBV13
J: TRBJ2-3
CDR3: CASSPYSSGHHTDTQYF

size: many
V: TRBV2
J: TRBJ1-3
CDR3: CASSPDAGGNTIYF

size: once
V: TRBV5-1
J: TRBJ2-1
CDR3: CASSLGLAAQGGQFF

size: -
V: TRBV19
J: TRBJ1-4
CDR3: CASQDRGSEKLFF

size: -
V: TRBV7-9
J: TRBJ1-2
CDR3: CASSSQGAGGYTF

size: many
V: TRBV6-1
J: TRBJ2-1
CDR3: CASTLTGGSYNEQFF

size: -
V: TRBV5-1
J: TRBJ1-2
CDR3: CASRVTENYGYTF

size: -
V: TRBV19
J: TRBJ1-5
CDR3: CASSIWTNQPQHF

size: -
V: TRBV10-3
J: TRBJ2-7
CDR3: CAISGDSTYEQYF

size: -
V: TRBV7-9
J: TRBJ1-2
CDR3: CASSLEDPGGNYGYTF

size: -
V: TRBV7-9
J: TRBJ2-3
CDR3: CASSNPSGRVLDTQYF

size: -
V: TRBV28
J: TRBJ2-2
CDR3: CASSFQGDTGELFF

size: once
V: TRBV29-1
J: TRBJ2-4
CDR3: CSVIGLAGREANIQYF

size: few
V: TRBV6-1
J: TRBJ2-3
CDR3: CASSEAGGGATDTQYF

size: -
V: TRBV10-2
J: TRBJ2-7
CDR3: CASSDGTVRAGLDYEQYF

size: -
V: TRBV6-5
J: TRBJ2-7
CDR3: CASSYGAESYEQYF

size: -
V: TRBV7-2
J: TRBJ2-7
CDR3: CASSLAGSSYEQYF

size: -
V: TRBV19
J: TRBJ2-7
CDR3: CASSIPSGYEQYF

size: -
V: TRBV4-1
J: TRBJ2-5
CDR3: CASSQFSGQETQYF

size: -
V: TRBV25-1
J: TRBJ1-1
CDR3: CASTAGMNTEAFF

size: -
V: TRBV7-9
J: TRBJ2-3
CDR3: CASSVGTGDSTDTQYF

size: -
V: TRBV19
J: TRBJ2-1
CDR3: CASSPRGAALAGAYNEQFF

size: -
V: TRBV28
J: TRBJ2-3
CDR3: CASSLVEVDTDTQYF

size: -
V: TRBV4-2
J: TRBJ2-7
CDR3: CASSRGWGLAVSYEQYF

size: -
V: TRBV6-5
J: TRBJ2-2
CDR3: CASSYRTGGGTGELFF

size: -
V: TRBV27
J: TRBJ2-1
CDR3: CASGPRDSFYNEQFF

size: medium-sized
V: TRBV9
J: TRBJ1-1
CDR3: CASSPGSNTEAFF

size: -
V: TRBV19
J: TRBJ2-2
CDR3: CASMSREGVTGELFF

size: -
V: TRBV9
J: TRBJ2-1
CDR3: CASSVEGEGRRNEQFF

size: few
V: TRBV6-1
J: TRBJ2-7
CDR3: CASSEGFESFGQYF